The rows below give T cell receptor beta chains drawn from one sample of a study of cytomegalovirus exposure and HLA in healthy donors. Repertoires were generated with immunoSEQ multiplex PCR, while TCRdb's copy carries only in-frame clones and drops some. The data contain about 170,000 clones, 55% to 65% of them singletons. Sequenced sample: PBMCs. The source is a man aged 40-49 years in good health and CMV-seronegative. CDR3s include the opening cysteine and the closing phenylalanine or tryptophan. The D gene is left open where the match is weak. Clone size, where shown, is once, few, many, or a class for clones that have expanded.

d_gene,j_gene,len,v_gene,abundance,CDR3nt,CDR3aa
NA,TRBJ2-1,14,TRBV6-5,few,TGTGCCAGCAGTTCTGAAACAGGTTACAATGAGCAGTTCTTC,CASSSETGYNEQFF
NA,TRBJ1-2,12,TRBV6-6,many,TGTGCCAGCAGTTACTCGGCAGGCGGCTACACCTTC,CASSYSAGGYTF
NA,TRBJ2-3,16,TRBV10-3,few,TGTGCCATCAGTGAGACAGGGACCCTTTTCACAGATACGCAGTATTTT,CAISETGTLFTDTQYF
NA,TRBJ2-7,14,TRBV6-5,few,TGTGCCATCTCAGGCGCCCAAAGCTCCTACGAGCAGTACTTC,CAISGAQSSYEQYF
NA,TRBJ1-1,15,TRBV5-1,once,TGCGCCAGCAGCTTGGGCCCTGGCGGGGCGGCTGAAGCTTTCTTT,CASSLGPGGAAEAFF
TRBD1,TRBJ2-5,15,TRBV6-1,NA,TGTGCCAGCAGGGAATTACAGGGGTTCCAAGAGACCCAGTACTTC,CASRELQGFQETQYF
TRBD1,TRBJ2-6,17,TRBV9,NA,TGTGCCAGCAACCCGGGACAGGGGGCTCCTGGGGCCAACGTCCTGACTTTC,CASNPGQGAPGANVLTF
NA,TRBJ2-5,13,TRBV19,NA,TGTGCCAGTAGTACCGGGGTGACGAGGGAGCAGTACTTC,CASSTGVTREQYF
TRBD1,TRBJ2-7,11,TRBV20-1,once,TGCAGTGCTCGGGACAGCTACGAGCAGTACTTC,CSARDSYEQYF
TRBD1,TRBJ1-1,16,TRBV5-1,NA,TGCGCCAGCAGCTCGATGACAGGGCCCATGAACACTGAAGCTTTCTTT,CASSSMTGPMNTEAFF
TRBD2,TRBJ2-4,15,TRBV11-2,NA,TGTGCCAGCAGCCCGGGACTAGCGGGGGAAAACATTCAGTACTTC,CASSPGLAGENIQYF
TRBD1,TRBJ1-1,12,TRBV25-1,NA,TGTGCCAGCAGTGACAGGGGGCCGGAAGCTTTCTTT,CASSDRGPEAFF
NA,TRBJ2-7,14,TRBV15,NA,TGTGCCACCAGCCACCCCGGGGGCTCCTACGAGCAGTACTTC,CATSHPGGSYEQYF
NA,TRBJ2-7,14,TRBV28,NA,TGTGCCAGCAGTGTCAGAGGGGGAGCCTACGAGCAGTACTTC,CASSVRGGAYEQYF
NA,TRBJ2-6,15,TRBV5-1,NA,TGCGCCAGCACGCTTAGCTTCTCTGGGGCCAACGTCCTGACTTTC,CASTLSFSGANVLTF
TRBD2,TRBJ2-1,14,TRBV14,NA,TGTGCCAGCAGCCTACGGGGGGGCAACAATGAGCAGTTCTTC,CASSLRGGNNEQFF
TRBD2,TRBJ2-5,17,TRBV5-1,NA,TGCGCCAGCAGCCCGGGACTAGCGGGGGGGCTTCAAGAGACCCAGTACTTC,CASSPGLAGGLQETQYF
TRBD2,TRBJ2-5,14,TRBV29-1,few,TGCAGCGTTATTAGCGGGAGGGCCTTAGAGACCCAGTACTTC,CSVISGRALETQYF
TRBD1,TRBJ2-2,15,TRBV6-5,few,TGTGCCAGCAGTCGGACAGGGGGAAGTACCGGGGAGCTGTTTTTT,CASSRTGGSTGELFF
NA,TRBJ1-2,12,TRBV27,few,TGTGCCAGTAGGCGGGAGGACTATGGCTACACCTTC,CASRREDYGYTF
NA,TRBJ2-7,13,TRBV6-5,NA,TGTGCCAGCAGAGGTACAGGAAGGGGCGAGCAGTACTTC,CASRGTGRGEQYF
NA,TRBJ2-7,16,TRBV15,NA,TGTGCCACCAGCAGAGATTATCCGGGATGGGACTACGAGCAGTACTTC,CATSRDYPGWDYEQYF
TRBD2,TRBJ2-1,18,TRBV5-1,NA,TGCGCCAGCAGCTTGGCCCGCAGGGCGCCTAGCGGGGACAATGAGCAGTTCTTC,CASSLARRAPSGDNEQFF